This TCR beta chain is drawn from a study of T cells in Graves' hyperthyroidism and ophthalmopathy (dated by TCRdb to about 2019). In terms of the full investigation: Peripheral blood was sampled at the time of initial diagnosis, prior to any treatment. According to the paper, TCR Vbeta CDR3 sequencing was carried out on some 130 peripheral blood samples, which came from fewer than 50 ophthalmopathy, under 85 hyperthyroidism and roughly 17 progressor patients. Following sampling, methimazole starting at 30 mg daily was given to hyperthyroidism patients, and high-dose intravenous methylprednisolone was given to ophthalmopathy patients. Whether ophthalmopathy could be predicted prospectively was tested in an independent validation cohort made up of about 20 hyperthyroidism patients plus 17 patients who later progressed to ophthalmopathy. For training and testing, the 110 or so patients in the discovery cohort were randomly divided in a 7:3 ratio. In addition, the study compared T-cell repertoires in thyroid tissue and in blood from several Graves' hyperthyroidism patients. To identify distinguishing TCR V-J signatures, a discovery cohort of 95 to 100 patients was used, comprising some 45 with Graves' ophthalmopathy and roughly 60 with stable Graves' hyperthyroidism. The paper as a whole reports these results and caveats: In validation, progression to ophthalmopathy was predicted by the model with 65% to 71% sensitivity and 72% to 85% specificity, a median of 6.5 months before onset. No statistical method was used to set the sample size in advance, and investigators knew the group allocation. A 13 V-J signature model separated ophthalmopathy from stable hyperthyroidism, with about 90% sensitivity and roughly 81% specificity in cross-validation and 80%/75% in testing. Most expanded thyroid clonotypes (frequency above 0.001) were also found in blood, which suggests that blood repertoires may mirror thyroid immune responses.

Ophthalmopathy patients had moderately to severely active disease, Clinical Activity Score of at least 3, NOSPECS grade of at least 4, and duration under 3 months. Patients with uncontrolled infections, other autoimmune diseases, pregnancy or lactation were excluded. Diagnoses were based on clinical symptoms, serum thyroxine and TRAb, thyroid ultrasound and orbital computed tomography. PBMCs were separated from roughly 10 ml of fresh peripheral blood using Ficoll-Paque density gradient centrifugation. Total RNA was extracted with Trizol reagent, and quality was checked on an Agilent 2100 Bioanalyzer. TCR beta CDR3 regions were amplified from RNA transcripts. A first-round RT-PCR of the TCR CDR3 used the HTBI primer set with the Qiagen OneStep RT-PCR kit. A second multiplex PCR round built the libraries, followed by size selection and purification. Paired-end sequencing of the libraries was performed with 100 bp reads on an Illumina HiSeq2000. In the paper's pipeline: SOAPnuke was used to process the raw data, removing reads that contained adapters or uncalled bases, had a mean Phred below 15, or lacked an exact match to the constant primer or identifier. High-quality paired reads were merged using COPE v1.2.5, and each unique nucleotide sequence was defined as a clonotype. MiTCR v1.1 was used to align the clonotypes against IMGT TRBV, TRBD and TRBJ reference segments. Only V-J combinations with frequency above 0.0001, covering 98% to 99.2% of repertoires, were analysed. A TCS score was defined as the ratio of F50 (clonal expansion) to E x V (chaos), with BLOSUM62-based TCRdist applied between CDR3 peptides within each V-J. Welch's t-statistics and random forest reduced approximately 520 V-J features to 13, which were used in a naive Bayes classifier (R e1071). Through fastp at Q25 and MiXCR, TCRdb rebuilt clones from the public reads, retaining in-frame beta chains. One record per CDR3 amino acid sequence lists the most common genes and DNA. These V and J calls rely on TCRdb rather than the paper's analysis. The sample table lists over 350,000 distinct CDR3 sequences, around 15% of them with a count of one. About 12% of the sample rests with the top ten.

This clonotype showed up many times. The specificity of this receptor is unknown. Base quality data are lacking; no much larger clone is found one base away. From the cysteine through the phenylalanine, the CDR3 covers 14 amino acids. Only the CDR3 DNA is retained, 42 bases long and in frame from the first base. From V the trimming removes 7 bases and from J it removes 1 base, while the gene matches leave 4 bases of the junction unaccounted for. The germline V gene provides CDR1 ENHRY and CDR2 SYGVKD. Sequencing was done on a sample of blood. This sequence uses TRBV10-3 and TRBJ2-3, with 8 bases in between that match TRBD2. The receptor comes from a man between 18 and 29 years old with Graves' ophthalmopathy. The nucleotides read TGTGCCATCACTCTTAGCGGGGGCACAGATACGCAGTATTTT. It codes for CAITLSGGTDTQYF.